This T cell receptor beta chain was obtained from a study of cytomegalovirus exposure and HLA in healthy donors. Points from the study as a whole: Later findings reportedly placed an Asian-associated ancestry cluster below the roughly 700-donor mean for N-insertions. In an earlier analysis, about 87% or about 30%: the productive usage of most TCR beta V segments. Immune exposure data for these donors was limited to CMV serostatus.

This clone was counted a single time. Its antigen is not known. The PCR contained 60 Vbeta and 13 Jbeta primers. Here immunoSEQ multiplex PCR was the method, and the copy in TCRdb shows in-frame clones only, minus some. The data contain hundreds of thousands of clones, 75% to 80% of them singletons. Germline CDR1 reads MGHDK; CDR2 reads SYGVNS. With 7 bases removed from V and 4 bases from J, the gap between germline ends came to 13 bases. The CDR3 has 13 amino acids. This rearrangement joins TRBV25-1 to TRBJ1-2; TRBD1 is a possible D gene (6 bases). The TCR sequence derives from a male donor in good health and CMV-seronegative. The sequenced material came from PBMCs. This chain's CDR3 is CASNSIGGYGYTF. The DNA for the CDR3 is TGTGCCAGCAATTCAATAGGGGGCTATGGCTACACCTTC.